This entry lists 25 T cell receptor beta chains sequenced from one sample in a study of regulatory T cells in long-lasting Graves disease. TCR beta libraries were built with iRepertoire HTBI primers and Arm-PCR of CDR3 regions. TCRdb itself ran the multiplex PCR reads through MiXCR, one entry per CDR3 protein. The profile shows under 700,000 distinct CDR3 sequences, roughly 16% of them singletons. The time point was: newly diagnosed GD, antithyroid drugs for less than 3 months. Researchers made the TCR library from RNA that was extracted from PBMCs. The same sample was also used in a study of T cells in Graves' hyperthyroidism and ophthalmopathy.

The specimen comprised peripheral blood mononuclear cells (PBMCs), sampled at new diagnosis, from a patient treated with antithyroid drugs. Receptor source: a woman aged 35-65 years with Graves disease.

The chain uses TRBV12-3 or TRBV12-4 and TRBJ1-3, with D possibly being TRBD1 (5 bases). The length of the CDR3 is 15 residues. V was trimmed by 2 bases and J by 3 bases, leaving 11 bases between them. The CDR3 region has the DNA TGTGCCAGCAGTTTACAGGGATTAGGTGGAAACACCATATATTTT. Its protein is CASSLQGLGGNTIYF.

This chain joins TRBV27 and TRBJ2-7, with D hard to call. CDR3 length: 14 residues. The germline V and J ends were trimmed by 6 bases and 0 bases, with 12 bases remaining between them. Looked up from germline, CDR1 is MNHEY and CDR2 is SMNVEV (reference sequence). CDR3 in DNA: TGTGCCAGCAGCCTTTCAACGGCCTCCTACGAGCAGTACTTC. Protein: CASSLSTASYEQYF.

The CDR3: CASSQGVGSYEQYF. In DNA form, the CDR3 reads TGTGCCAGCAGCCAAGGAGTAGGGTCCTACGAGCAGTACTTC. The rearrangement links TRBV28 to TRBJ2-7; D is ambiguous. V lost 6 bases and J 1 base, leaving 13 bases between the germline ends. Germline V gene lookup returns CDR1 MDHEN and CDR2 SYDVKM. There are 14 residues in the CDR3.

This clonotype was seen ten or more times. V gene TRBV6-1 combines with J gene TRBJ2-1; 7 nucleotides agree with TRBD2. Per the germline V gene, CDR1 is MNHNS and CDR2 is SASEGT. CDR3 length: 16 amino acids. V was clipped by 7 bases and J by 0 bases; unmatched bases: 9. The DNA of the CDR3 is TGTGCCAGCACCCTCCGCGGGGGTAGCTCCTACAATGAGCAGTTCTTC. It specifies CASTLRGGSSYNEQFF.

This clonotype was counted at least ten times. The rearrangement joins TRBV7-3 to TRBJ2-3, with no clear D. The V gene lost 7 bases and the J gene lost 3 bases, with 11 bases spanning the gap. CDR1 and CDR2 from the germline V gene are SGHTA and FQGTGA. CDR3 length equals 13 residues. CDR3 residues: CASTRLGTDTQYF. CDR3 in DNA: TGTGCCAGCACTAGGCTGGGTACAGATACGCAGTATTTT.

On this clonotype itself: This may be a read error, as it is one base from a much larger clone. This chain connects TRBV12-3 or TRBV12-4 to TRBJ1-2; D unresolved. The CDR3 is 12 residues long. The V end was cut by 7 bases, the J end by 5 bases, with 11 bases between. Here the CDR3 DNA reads TGTGCCAGCACCGCCACAGCGTATGGCTACACCTTC. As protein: CASTATAYGYTF.

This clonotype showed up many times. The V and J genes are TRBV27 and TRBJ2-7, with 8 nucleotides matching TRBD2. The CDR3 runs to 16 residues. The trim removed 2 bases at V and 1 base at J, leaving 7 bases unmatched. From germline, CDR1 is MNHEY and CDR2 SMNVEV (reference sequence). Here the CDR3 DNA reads TGTGCCAGCAGTTTAAATGCGGGGGGCCTTTCCTACGAGCAGTACTTC. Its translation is CASSLNAGGLSYEQYF.

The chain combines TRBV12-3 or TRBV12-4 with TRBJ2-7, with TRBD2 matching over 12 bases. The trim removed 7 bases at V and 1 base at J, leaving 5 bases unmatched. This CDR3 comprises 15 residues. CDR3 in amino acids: CASKPTSGGSYEQYF. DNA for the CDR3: TGTGCCAGCAAGCCGACTAGCGGGGGTTCCTACGAGCAGTACTTC.

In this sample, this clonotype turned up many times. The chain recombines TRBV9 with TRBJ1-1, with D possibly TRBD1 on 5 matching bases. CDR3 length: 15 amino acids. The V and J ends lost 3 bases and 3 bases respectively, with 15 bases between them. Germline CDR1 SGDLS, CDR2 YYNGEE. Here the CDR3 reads CASSGSRGWDTEAFF. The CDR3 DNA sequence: TGTGCCAGCAGCGGATCCCGGGGGTGGGACACTGAAGCTTTCTTT.

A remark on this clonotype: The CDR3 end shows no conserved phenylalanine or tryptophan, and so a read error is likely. The CDR3 DNA sequence: TGTGCCAGCAGCTTAGCCCCACAGGGAAACACCGGGGAGCTGTTTTTG. This translates into CASSLAPQGNTGELFL. The gene calls are TRBV7-6 and TRBJ2-2; D perhaps matches TRBD1 (6 bases). Trimming took off 0 bases at V and 2 bases at J, with 10 bases between the two ends. Germline V lookup: CDR1 SGHVS, CDR2 FNYEAQ. The CDR3 sequence is 16 residues long.

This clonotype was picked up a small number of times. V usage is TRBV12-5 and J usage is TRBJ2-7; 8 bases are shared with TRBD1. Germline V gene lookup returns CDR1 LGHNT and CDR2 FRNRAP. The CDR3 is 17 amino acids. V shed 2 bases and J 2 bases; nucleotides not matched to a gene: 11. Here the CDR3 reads CASGLFHPDRETYEQYF. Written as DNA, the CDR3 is TGTGCTAGTGGTTTGTTCCACCCGGACAGGGAGACCTACGAGCAGTACTTC.

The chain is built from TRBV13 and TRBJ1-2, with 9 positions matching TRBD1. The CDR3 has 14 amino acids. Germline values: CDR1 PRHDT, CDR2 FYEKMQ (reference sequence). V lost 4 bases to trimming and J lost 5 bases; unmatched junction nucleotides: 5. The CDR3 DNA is TGTGCCAGCAGCTCGAGGGACAGGGTTTATGGCTACACCTTC. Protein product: CASSSRDRVYGYTF.

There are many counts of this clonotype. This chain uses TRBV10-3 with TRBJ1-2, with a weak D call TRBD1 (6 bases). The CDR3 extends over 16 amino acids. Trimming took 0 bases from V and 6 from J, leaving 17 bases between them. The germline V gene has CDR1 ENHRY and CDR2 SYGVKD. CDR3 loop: CAISESGTMRTDGYTF. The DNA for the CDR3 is TGTGCCATCAGTGAGTCGGGGACAATGCGGACGGATGGCTACACCTTC.

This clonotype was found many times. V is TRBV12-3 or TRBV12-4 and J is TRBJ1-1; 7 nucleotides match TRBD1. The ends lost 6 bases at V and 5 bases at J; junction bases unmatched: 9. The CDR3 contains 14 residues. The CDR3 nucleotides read TGTGCCAGCAGCCAGAGGGGGCGAGGGACTGAAGCTTTCTTT. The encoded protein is CASSQRGRGTEAFF.

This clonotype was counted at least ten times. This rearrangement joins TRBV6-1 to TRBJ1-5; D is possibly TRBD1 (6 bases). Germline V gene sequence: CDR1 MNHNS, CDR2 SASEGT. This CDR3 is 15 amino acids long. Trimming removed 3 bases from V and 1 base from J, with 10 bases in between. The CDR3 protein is CASSEGQVSNQPQHF. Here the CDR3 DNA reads TGTGCCAGCAGTGAGGGACAAGTAAGCAATCAGCCCCAGCATTTT.

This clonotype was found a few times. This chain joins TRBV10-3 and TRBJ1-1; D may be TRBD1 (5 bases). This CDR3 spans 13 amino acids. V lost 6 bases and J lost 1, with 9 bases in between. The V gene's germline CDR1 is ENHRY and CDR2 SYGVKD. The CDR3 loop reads CAIRRQTNTEAFF. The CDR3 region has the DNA TGTGCCATCAGGAGACAGACGAACACTGAAGCTTTCTTT.

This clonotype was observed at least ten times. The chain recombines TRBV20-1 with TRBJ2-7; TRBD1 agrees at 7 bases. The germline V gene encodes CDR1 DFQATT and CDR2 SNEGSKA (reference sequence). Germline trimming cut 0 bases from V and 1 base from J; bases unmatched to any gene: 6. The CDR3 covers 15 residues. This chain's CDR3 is CSARDSRGPSYEQYF. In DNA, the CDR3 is TGCAGTGCTAGAGATTCGAGGGGGCCTTCCTACGAGCAGTACTTC.

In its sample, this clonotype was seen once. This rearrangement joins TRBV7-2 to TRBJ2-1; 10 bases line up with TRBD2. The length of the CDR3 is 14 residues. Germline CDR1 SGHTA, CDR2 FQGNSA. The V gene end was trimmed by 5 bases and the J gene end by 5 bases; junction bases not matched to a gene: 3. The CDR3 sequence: CASSRAGGHNEQFF. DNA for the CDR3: TGTGCCAGCAGCCGAGCGGGAGGGCACAATGAGCAGTTCTTC.

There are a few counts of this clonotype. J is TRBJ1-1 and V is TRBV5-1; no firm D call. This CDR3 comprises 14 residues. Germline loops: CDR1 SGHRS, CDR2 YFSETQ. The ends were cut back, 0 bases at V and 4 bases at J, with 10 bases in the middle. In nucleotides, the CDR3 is TGCGCCAGCAGCTTGGCCGATGCGGGCACTGAAGCTTTCTTT. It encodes CASSLADAGTEAFF.

The CDR3 DNA reads as TGCAGTGCTAGAGATCTGGGCAGCCTAAATTCACCCCTCCACTTT. Translating it yields CSARDLGSLNSPLHF. This chain joins TRBV20-1 and TRBJ1-6; D gene ambiguous. This CDR3 has 15 amino acids. V was trimmed by 0 bases and J by 7 bases, leaving 13 bases between them. From germline, CDR1 is DFQATT and CDR2 SNEGSKA (reference sequence).

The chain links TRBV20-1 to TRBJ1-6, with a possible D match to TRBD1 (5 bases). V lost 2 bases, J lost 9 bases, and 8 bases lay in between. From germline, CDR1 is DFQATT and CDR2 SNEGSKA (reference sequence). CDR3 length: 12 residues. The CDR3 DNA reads TGCAGTGCTAGAAGTGGGGGTTCACCCCTCCACTTT. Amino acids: CSARSGGSPLHF.

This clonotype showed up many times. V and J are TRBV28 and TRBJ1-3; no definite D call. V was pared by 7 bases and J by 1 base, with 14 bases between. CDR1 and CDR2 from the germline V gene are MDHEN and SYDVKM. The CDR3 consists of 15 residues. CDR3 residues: CASNPRGFSGNTIYF. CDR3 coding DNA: TGTGCCAGCAATCCTCGAGGTTTTTCTGGAAACACCATATATTTT.

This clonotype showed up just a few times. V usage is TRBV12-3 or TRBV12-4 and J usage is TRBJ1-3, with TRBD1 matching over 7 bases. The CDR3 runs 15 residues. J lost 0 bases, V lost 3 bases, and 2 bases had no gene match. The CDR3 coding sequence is TGTGCCAGCAGTTTGGGACAGTACTCTGGAAACACCATATATTTT. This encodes CASSLGQYSGNTIYF.

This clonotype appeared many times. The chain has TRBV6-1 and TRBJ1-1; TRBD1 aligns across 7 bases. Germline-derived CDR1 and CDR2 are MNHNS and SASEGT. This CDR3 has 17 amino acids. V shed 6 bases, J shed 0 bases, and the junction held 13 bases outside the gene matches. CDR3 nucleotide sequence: TGTGCCAGCAGCTTAAGACAGGGATTAGGGATGAACACTGAAGCTTTCTTT. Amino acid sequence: CASSLRQGLGMNTEAFF.

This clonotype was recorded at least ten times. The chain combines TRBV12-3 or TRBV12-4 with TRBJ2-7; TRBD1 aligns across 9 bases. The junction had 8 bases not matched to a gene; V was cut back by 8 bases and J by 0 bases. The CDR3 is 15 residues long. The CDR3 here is CASRPGTGSSYEQYF. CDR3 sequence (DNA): TGTGCCAGCCGACCGGGGACAGGGAGCTCCTACGAGCAGTACTTC.